What follows is one TCR beta chain and its context. This clonotype was observed at least ten times. Its antigen is not yet known. No much larger clone is present one base from it, and per-base qualities are unavailable. This entry belongs to a study of T-cell reconstitution after alpha-beta-depleted transplantation in children listed by TCRdb under 2016. General notes on the study: Using TCR repertoire profiling, the study quantitatively followed how T-cell immune reconstitution unfolded in children after TCRalphabeta/CD19-depleted allogeneic hematopoietic cell transplantation.

CDR1 and CDR2 are read off the germline V gene as SQVTM and ANQGSEA. Measured from the cysteine to the phenylalanine, the CDR3 is 13 residues long. The entry retains the CDR3 DNA only, 39 bases that are in frame from base 1. V and J are truncated by 3 bases and 1 base respectively, leaving an intervening sequence of 10 bases. The library was obtained by PCR. The listed sequencing device is Illumina HiSeq 2500. Molecular barcoding was employed in the preparation of TCR libraries, with unique molecular identifiers being used to normalize TCRbeta repertoire quantification. The raw public reads went through TCRdb reprocessing: fastp at Q25, MiXCR clone calling, in-frame beta chains kept. Rows are unified per CDR3 protein, each entry keeping the most common DNA and genes. This sample holds a few hundred thousand distinct CDR3 sequences; 9% to 12% were observed only once. The ten top clones hold under 3% of the sample.

The source is a human donor who donated a stem cell graft to a child with acute lymphoblastic leukemia. The V and J genes are TRBV29-1 and TRBJ2-7, with TRBD1 perhaps the D gene, on 7 matching bases. The source was PBMCs from the stem cell graft donor, collected from the stem cell graft. The CDR3 corresponds to CSVESGGSYEQYF. In nucleotide form, the sequence is TGCAGCGTTGAGTCAGGGGGGTCCTACGAGCAGTACTTC.